One and the same sample provided the 22 T cell receptor beta chains below, sequenced in a study of patients and donors after allogeneic stem cell transplantation (TCRdb year 2020). The method behind the library was RT-PCR. Sequenced on a NextSeq 550. TCRdb passed the public sequencing reads through fastp at Q25 and MiXCR, retaining productive beta sequences. Every CDR3 protein is listed once, alongside the most common genes and DNA of its rows. In all, the sample holds some 960,000 distinct CDR3 sequences, and 15% to 20% of those were seen once. The top ten constitute roughly 6% of the sample. The sequencing input was blood, either unsorted or a sorted T cell fraction (not recorded which). The receptor source for this set is a human donor who was either an allogeneic HSCT recipient or a stem cell or donor lymphocyte infusion donor (not recorded which). It is not recorded whose cells these are; they may come from a transplant donor.

The chain recombines TRBV29-1 with TRBJ2-1; D is perhaps TRBD1 (6 bases). CDR1 and CDR2 from the germline V gene are SQVTM and ANQGSEA. The germline V and J ends were trimmed by 1 base and 5 bases, with 9 bases remaining between them. This CDR3 spans 13 amino acids. For the CDR3, the DNA is TGCAGCGTTGAAGGACAGGCAGACAATGAGCAGTTCTTC. This gives the protein CSVEGQADNEQFF.

This clonotype showed up just a few times. The rearrangement uses TRBV20-1 and TRBJ2-1; D not certain. Looked up from germline, CDR1 is DFQATT and CDR2 is SNEGSKA (reference sequence). V was trimmed by 3 bases and J by 7 bases, leaving 7 bases between them. The CDR3 contains 11 residues. In DNA form, the CDR3 reads TGCAGTGCTAGGACAAAGAATGAGCAGTTCTTC. Translating gives CSARTKNEQFF.

CDR3 coding DNA: TGCAGTGCTAGCCGACAGGGAACTTTTATCAGCAATCAGCCCCAGCATTTT. It codes for CSASRQGTFISNQPQHF. The rearrangement joins TRBV20-1 to TRBJ1-5; 7 positions match TRBD1. In germline, CDR1 is DFQATT, CDR2 SNEGSKA (reference sequence). The CDR3 has 17 amino acids. V shed 3 bases and J 1 base; nucleotides not matched to a gene: 12.

A few counts support this clonotype. The chain is built from TRBV9 and TRBJ2-7; D may be TRBD1 or TRBD2 (5 bases each). The CDR3 loop spans 12 amino acids. The V and J ends lost 3 bases and 4 bases respectively, with 8 bases between them. CDR1 SGDLS and CDR2 YYNGEE come from the germline V gene. The CDR3 loop is CASSGEGYEQYF. The DNA for the CDR3 is TGTGCCAGCAGCGGAGAGGGGTACGAGCAGTACTTC.

The chain uses TRBV4-3 and TRBJ2-2; tentatively, D is TRBD1 (6 bases). The CDR3 covers 19 residues. The V gene lost 4 bases and the J gene lost 4 bases, with 25 bases spanning the gap. Germline CDR1 reads LGHNA; CDR2 reads YSLEER. CDR3 sequence reads: CASSLGDKVKVLPTGELFF. The CDR3 DNA is TGCGCCAGCAGCCTTGGGGACAAAGTTAAAGTACTGCCCACCGGGGAGCTGTTTTTT.

The J gene is TRBJ2-5, the V gene TRBV5-1; 8 positions match TRBD2. The length of the CDR3 is 16 residues. Germline assignment: CDR1 SGHRS and CDR2 YFSETQ. The J segment lost 2 bases and the V segment lost 4 bases, leaving 10 bases of the junction unmatched. The CDR3 reads CASSIRLARDQETQYF. Written as DNA, the CDR3 is TGCGCCAGCAGCATAAGACTAGCGAGAGATCAAGAGACCCAGTACTTC.

CDR3 region: CSASVVAKNIQYF. The DNA for the CDR3 is TGCAGTGCGTCAGTTGTGGCCAAAAACATTCAGTACTTC. The J gene is TRBJ2-4, the V gene TRBV20-1; D gene uncertain. V was clipped by 6 bases and J by 1 base, with 10 bases between them. The germline V gene has CDR1 DFQATT and CDR2 SNEGSKA (reference sequence). The CDR3 covers 13 residues.

This clonotype was counted between two and nine times. The J gene is TRBJ1-1, the V gene TRBV5-1, with D tentatively TRBD1 (5 bases). With 4 bases removed from V and 4 bases from J, the gap between germline ends came to 14 bases. From germline, CDR1 is SGHRS and CDR2 YFSETQ. This CDR3 region has 14 residues. CDR3 DNA: TGCGCCAGCAGCGCTGTGGGGGGGAGCACTGAAGCTTTCTTT. Residues: CASSAVGGSTEAFF.

This clonotype has only a few counts. The J gene is TRBJ2-5, the V gene TRBV7-9, with 10 bases aligning to TRBD2. Germline lookup yields CDR1 SEHNR and CDR2 FQNEAQ (reference sequence). V dropped 5 bases and J dropped 5; count of bases not matched to a gene: 8. The CDR3 is made up of 15 amino acids. This CDR3 reads CASSPGLATSETQYF. The CDR3 bases are TGTGCCAGCAGCCCGGGACTAGCGACTTCTGAGACCCAGTACTTC.

This clonotype was counted at least ten times. The chain uses TRBV7-9 and TRBJ1-1; TRBD1 agrees at 10 bases. With V trimmed by 6 bases and J by 4 bases, 2 bases remained unmatched. Germline V gene data show CDR1 as SEHNR and CDR2 as FQNEAQ (reference sequence). This CDR3 contains 13 residues. This CDR3 reads CASRRTGGTEAFF. As DNA, the CDR3 is TGTGCCAGCAGAAGGACAGGGGGCACTGAAGCTTTCTTT.

V and J are TRBV5-6 and TRBJ1-5, with D unclear. Trimming removed 4 bases from V and 0 bases from J, with 11 bases in between. The CDR3 covers 15 residues. The germline CDR1 and CDR2 sequences are SGHDT and YYEEEE. In nucleotides, the CDR3 is TGTGCCAGCAGCCGTGTCCAGGATAGCAATCAGCCCCAGCATTTT. Translating gives CASSRVQDSNQPQHF.

In its sample, this clonotype was seen a few times. CDR3 in amino acids: CASSLIGGSSYEQYF. The CDR3 DNA is TGTGCCAGCAGCTTAATCGGGGGCAGCTCCTACGAGCAGTACTTC. The chain couples TRBV7-6 to TRBJ2-7; D may be TRBD1 or TRBD2 (6 bases each). Trimming stripped 2 bases from V and 0 bases from J, with 11 bases between. The length of the CDR3 is 15 residues. Germline assignment: CDR1 SGHVS and CDR2 FNYEAQ. Based on the CDR3 plus reference TRBV7-6 and TRBJ2-7, the full variable domain is GAGVSQSPRYKVTKRGQDVALRCDPISGHVSLYWYRQALGQGPEFLTYFNYEAQQDKSGLPNDRFSAERPEGSISTLTIQRTEQRDSAMYRCASSLIGGSSYEQYFGPGTRLTVT.

This rearrangement joins TRBV12-3 or TRBV12-4 to TRBJ2-1; possibly TRBD1 or TRBD2 for D (6 bases each). V shed 2 bases and J shed 6 bases, with 11 bases lying between them. The CDR3 has 14 residues. The CDR3 nucleotides are TGTGCCAGCAGTTTAAGACTAGGGGGCAATGAGCAGTTCTTC. Protein product: CASSLRLGGNEQFF.

CDR3 sequence reads: CASSPGKLAGGDEQFF. The CDR3 bases are TGCGCCAGCAGCCCCGGCAAGCTAGCGGGGGGGGACGAGCAGTTCTTC. The chain is built from TRBV5-1 and TRBJ2-1; 12 bases are shared with TRBD2. CDR1 is SGHRS, CDR2 YFSETQ, per germline. CDR3 length: 16 residues. The V segment lost 4 bases and the J segment 10 bases; nucleotides outside the gene matches: 12.

The chain uses TRBV3-1 and TRBJ2-3; D call uncertain. Trimming stripped 0 bases from V and 5 bases from J, with 12 bases between. Germline CDR1 reads LGHDT; CDR2 reads YNNKEL (reference sequence). CDR3 length: 15 residues. The CDR3 sequence: CASSQEGTSGDTQYF. In DNA form, the CDR3 reads TGTGCCAGCAGCCAAGAGGGTACCTCCGGAGATACGCAGTATTTT.

This chain links TRBV6-4 with TRBJ2-3; TRBD2 matches 10 bases. The CDR3 sequence is 14 residues long. V was pared by 4 bases and J by 6 bases, with 4 bases of the junction left unmatched. Germline V gene sequence: CDR1 MRHNA, CDR2 SNTAGT. CDR3 sequence: CASSASGSVDTQYF. CDR3 nucleotides: TGTGCCAGCAGTGCTAGCGGGAGCGTTGATACGCAGTATTTT.

This chain links TRBV12-3 or TRBV12-4 with TRBJ2-1; D is ambiguous. CDR3 size: 15 residues. The V end was cut by 7 bases, the J end by 8 bases, with 21 bases between. This CDR3 is CASTKHPDGFHEQFF. The CDR3 DNA sequence: TGTGCCAGCACCAAACACCCGGACGGCTTCCATGAGCAGTTCTTC.

This clonotype has a handful of counts. This sequence joins TRBV27 and TRBJ2-1; 8 bases match TRBD2. With 3 bases clipped from V and 2 bases from J, the junction kept 3 bases outside the gene matches. Germline lookup yields CDR1 MNHEY and CDR2 SMNVEV (reference sequence). There are 15 residues in the CDR3. CDR3 amino acids: CASSLRREAYNEQFF. The DNA for the CDR3 is TGTGCCAGCAGTTTGCGGCGGGAGGCCTACAATGAGCAGTTCTTC.

This clonotype was detected only a few times. CDR3 bases: TGTGCCAGCAGTTTCTGGGTAAGCGACGCAGATACGCAGTATTTT. This translates into CASSFWVSDADTQYF. The chain couples TRBV12-3 or TRBV12-4 to TRBJ2-3; D is ambiguous. V was clipped by 3 bases and J by 4 bases, with 14 bases between them. The CDR3 is 15 amino acids.

This clonotype has ten or more counts. The CDR3, as DNA: TGTGCCAGCAGTTTAGCGGGGGGGGACGGAAACATTCAGTACTTC. Translation gives CASSLAGGDGNIQYF. V gene TRBV12-3 or TRBV12-4 combines with J gene TRBJ2-4; TRBD2 aligns across 7 bases. V shed 0 bases, J shed 6 bases, and the junction held 5 bases outside the gene matches. The CDR3 sequence is 15 residues long.

This clonotype showed up just a few times. The chain has TRBV6-2 or TRBV6-3 and TRBJ1-1; 8 nucleotides line up with TRBD1. The trim removed 2 bases at V and 1 base at J, leaving 3 bases unmatched. The CDR3 is 15 residues long. Germline V lookup: CDR1 MNHEY, CDR2 SVGEGT. The CDR3 DNA follows: TGTGCCAGCAGTTACGCTGGACAGGGGAACACTGAAGCTTTCTTT. Translated: CASSYAGQGNTEAFF.

This clonotype came up a few times. The chain carries TRBV6-5 and TRBJ1-2; D is unresolved. The CDR3 covers 13 residues. Looked up from germline, CDR1 is MNHEY and CDR2 is SVGAGI. V lost 4 bases and J lost 3, with 9 bases in between. The CDR3 DNA sequence: TGTGCCAGCAGTTCCACCAGCGACTATGGCTACACCTTC. It yields the protein CASSSTSDYGYTF.